A selection of T cell receptor beta chains follows, all from one sample in a study of shared clonotypes between healthy human individuals. Clones were sequenced by immunoSEQ multiplex PCR, and TCRdb holds only the in-frame ones, with some missing. The repertoire consists of about 2 million clones, with approximately 94% occurring once and the leading ten covering more than 0.9%. Source material: naive CD8+ T cells sorted from blood. The receptors come from a young man in good health. CDR3s include the opening cysteine and the closing phenylalanine or tryptophan. The order of the fields is J gene, V gene, clone size, D gene, CDR3 DNA, CDR3 protein. The D gene is left open where the match is weak. Only part of the rows carry a size: once, few, many, or a class if the clone is expanded.

j_call: TRBJ2-7
v_call: TRBV5-1
clone_size: NA
d_call: TRBD1
cdr3_nt: TGCGCCAGCAGCGTGGACAGGCCTTCTATAGGGTACGAGCAGTACTTC
cdr3_aa: CASSVDRPSIGYEQYF

j_call: TRBJ2-7
v_call: TRBV28
clone_size: NA
d_call: TRBD2
cdr3_nt: TGTGCCAGCTCACACGGGGGGATACTGGACGAGCAGTACTTC
cdr3_aa: CASSHGGILDEQYF

j_call: TRBJ1-2
v_call: TRBV27
clone_size: NA
d_call: NA
cdr3_nt: TGTGCCAGCAGTCCCCTAGGGGGTTCCTATGGCTACACCTTC
cdr3_aa: CASSPLGGSYGYTF

j_call: TRBJ2-7
v_call: TRBV7-8
clone_size: once
d_call: TRBD2
cdr3_nt: TGTGCCAGCAGCTCGGGAGGGACTAGCGGCCTATACGAGCAGTACTTC
cdr3_aa: CASSSGGTSGLYEQYF

j_call: TRBJ1-1
v_call: TRBV9
clone_size: once
d_call: NA
cdr3_nt: TGTGCCAGCAGCGTAGAGGGAGTGGGCACTGAAGCTTTCTTT
cdr3_aa: CASSVEGVGTEAFF

j_call: TRBJ2-6
v_call: TRBV11-2
clone_size: NA
d_call: TRBD1
cdr3_nt: TGTGCCAGCAGCTTAGGAATAGGGGGCCCTGGGGCCAACGTCCTGACTTTC
cdr3_aa: CASSLGIGGPGANVLTF

j_call: TRBJ2-1
v_call: TRBV9
clone_size: NA
d_call: NA
cdr3_nt: TGTGCCAGCAGCGTAGCGGGGGGCTCCGGCAATGAGCAGTTCTTC
cdr3_aa: CASSVAGGSGNEQFF

j_call: TRBJ2-7
v_call: TRBV30
clone_size: once
d_call: TRBD2
cdr3_nt: TGTGCCACCGAGTCCGGGACTAGCGCCTACGAGCAGTACTTC
cdr3_aa: CATESGTSAYEQYF

j_call: TRBJ2-1
v_call: TRBV27
clone_size: NA
d_call: NA
cdr3_nt: TGTGCCAGCAGTTTAGGGGCGGGGTACTCCTACAATGAGCAGTTCTTC
cdr3_aa: CASSLGAGYSYNEQFF

j_call: TRBJ2-1
v_call: TRBV11-2
clone_size: NA
d_call: NA
cdr3_nt: TGTGCCAGCAGCCCCCCCACTAGAAGCCTCAATGAGCAGTTCTTC
cdr3_aa: CASSPPTRSLNEQFF

j_call: TRBJ2-3
v_call: TRBV2
clone_size: few
d_call: TRBD2
cdr3_nt: TGTGCCAGCAGCGGGGGGAACCCAGATACGCAGTATTTT
cdr3_aa: CASSGGNPDTQYF

j_call: TRBJ2-2
v_call: TRBV5-4
clone_size: NA
d_call: TRBD2
cdr3_nt: TGTGCCAGCAGCTTGACTAGCGGGAGCCGGGAGCTGTTTTTT
cdr3_aa: CASSLTSGSRELFF

j_call: TRBJ2-5
v_call: TRBV29-1
clone_size: NA
d_call: NA
cdr3_nt: TGCAGCGTAGTTAGCGGAGAGACCCAGTACTTC
cdr3_aa: CSVVSGETQYF

j_call: TRBJ2-7
v_call: TRBV2
clone_size: NA
d_call: NA
cdr3_nt: TGTGCCACCCAGGTTTCTGCTCCTCTCTACGAGCAGTACTTC
cdr3_aa: CATQVSAPLYEQYF

j_call: TRBJ2-1
v_call: TRBV19
clone_size: NA
d_call: NA
cdr3_nt: TGTGCCAGTAGTATAACAAACAGCCCCGCTAATGAGCAGTTCTTC
cdr3_aa: CASSITNSPANEQFF

j_call: TRBJ2-7
v_call: TRBV30
clone_size: NA
d_call: TRBD1
cdr3_nt: TGTGCCTGGACCATGGGGGACAGTGACGAGCAGTACTTC
cdr3_aa: CAWTMGDSDEQYF

j_call: TRBJ2-7
v_call: TRBV6-1
clone_size: NA
d_call: NA
cdr3_nt: TGTGCCAGCAGTCCATATCGGGACTTCCTTGAGCAGTACTTC
cdr3_aa: CASSPYRDFLEQYF

j_call: TRBJ2-1
v_call: TRBV7-9
clone_size: NA
d_call: TRBD2
cdr3_nt: TGTGCCAGCAGCTTAGAGTTTGCGGGAGGGCCAGGGTACAATGAGCAGTTCTTC
cdr3_aa: CASSLEFAGGPGYNEQFF

j_call: TRBJ1-1
v_call: TRBV5-1
clone_size: NA
d_call: NA
cdr3_nt: TGCGCCAGCAGCTTAGCGCAAGGAAACACTGAAGCTTTCTTT
cdr3_aa: CASSLAQGNTEAFF

j_call: TRBJ2-1
v_call: TRBV11-2
clone_size: NA
d_call: TRBD1
cdr3_nt: TGTGCCAGCAGCTTAGGGACGACAGGGGCACATGAGCAGTTCTTC
cdr3_aa: CASSLGTTGAHEQFF